The 10 T cell receptor beta chains below all came from one sample that was sequenced in a study of OX40 agonist ivuxolimab in advanced cancers. The table came from immunoSEQ multiplex PCR; TCRdb's copy has only in-frame clones and leaves some out. Of approximately 73,000 clones in the sample, 80% to 90% were seen once. This material consisted of CD4+ or CD8+ T cells sorted from blood, taken in a trial of the OX40 agonist ivuxolimab. Receptors were obtained from an adult with an advanced solid tumor such as melanoma, head and neck, liver or kidney cancer.

This clone has only one observation. J is TRBJ2-1 and V is TRBV28, with 9 bases matching TRBD2. The CDR3 is 16 amino acids. The V segment lost 5 bases and the J segment 1 base; nucleotides outside the gene matches: 6. Germline CDR1 reads MDHEN; CDR2 reads SYDVKM. The CDR3, as DNA: TGTGCCAGCAGTACTCCAAGCGGGGGGTCCTACAATGAGCAGTTCTTC. This translates into CASSTPSGGSYNEQFF.

The CDR3 DNA follows: TGTGCCAGCAGCTTCGAAGGGTTTTCCTACTATAATTCACCCCTCCACTTT. Translation gives CASSFEGFSYYNSPLHF. This chain links TRBV5-6 with TRBJ1-6; no reliable D call. The CDR3 totals 17 residues. Germline lookup yields CDR1 SGHDT and CDR2 YYEEEE. Deletions cut 2 bases from V and 3 bases from J, with 15 bases between.

The V gene is TRBV7-3, the J gene TRBJ1-1; D is unclear. This CDR3 has 12 residues. Trimming cost V 2 bases and J 2 bases, with 3 bases left between them. Germline CDR1 is SGHTA and CDR2 is FQGTGA. CDR3 in DNA: TGTGCCAGCAGCTTAGATAACACTGAAGCTTTCTTT. It specifies CASSLDNTEAFF.

This clone showed up just a few times. This chain uses TRBV19 with TRBJ2-2, with D possibly TRBD2 on 6 matching bases. Trimming removed 6 bases from V and 3 bases from J, with 20 bases in between. This CDR3 is built from 17 residues. CDR1 and CDR2 (germline): LNHDA, SQIVND (reference sequence). The CDR3 loop is CASSSSPGVGDTGELFF. The CDR3 bases are TGTGCCAGTAGCTCTTCTCCGGGGGTGGGGGACACCGGGGAGCTGTTTTTT.

The J gene is TRBJ1-4, the V gene TRBV7-9; D is uncertain. The CDR3 extends over 14 amino acids. Trimming cost V 0 bases and J 1 base, with 3 bases left between them. The V gene's germline CDR1 is SEHNR and CDR2 FQNEAQ (reference sequence). This CDR3 is CASSLAGTNEKLFF. CDR3 coding DNA: TGTGCCAGCAGCTTAGCTGGAACTAATGAAAAACTGTTTTTT.

The chain couples TRBV4-1 to TRBJ1-4; no clear D. Between the trimmed V and J ends, which lost 3 bases and 1 base, there was a span of 12 bases. Looked up from germline, CDR1 is MGHRA and CDR2 is YSYEKL. This CDR3 region has 16 residues. The CDR3 loop reads CASSQQEFVTNEKLFF. CDR3 DNA sequence: TGCGCCAGCAGCCAGCAGGAGTTTGTAACTAATGAAAAACTGTTTTTT.

The chain joins TRBV2 to TRBJ1-5; tentatively, D is TRBD1 (6 bases). The V end lost 4 bases, the J end lost 1 base, and 11 bases lay between the germline ends. The CDR3 sequence is 15 residues long. Germline CDR1 reads SNHLY; CDR2 reads FYNNEI. CDR3 in amino acids: CASSGTAQSNQPQHF. The DNA of the CDR3 is TGTGCCAGCAGTGGGACAGCCCAGAGCAATCAGCCCCAGCATTTT.

The chain uses TRBV5-4 and TRBJ2-1, with a weak D call TRBD2 (6 bases). V lost 0 bases and J 12 bases, leaving 22 bases between the germline ends. Germline values: CDR1 SGHNT, CDR2 YYREEE (reference sequence). The CDR3 has 16 residues. For the CDR3, the DNA is TGTGCCAGCAGCTTGGAAGGGGTTACGAACCCGCGGGGGCAGTTCTTC. It yields the protein CASSLEGVTNPRGQFF.

The rearrangement links TRBV7-3 to TRBJ2-3; maybe TRBD2 (5 bases). The CDR3 totals 15 residues. Trimming removed 4 bases at V and 6 bases at J, with 17 bases between. Per the germline V gene, CDR1 is SGHTA and CDR2 is FQGTGA. CDR3 region: CASSSKSGVRDTQYF. For the CDR3, the DNA is TGTGCCAGCAGCTCAAAGTCCGGGGTCCGTGATACGCAGTATTTT.

This sequence joins TRBV7-2 and TRBJ1-5, with D perhaps TRBD1 (6 bases). The V gene's germline CDR1 is SGHTA and CDR2 FQGNSA. The V and J ends lost 3 bases and 9 bases respectively, with 9 bases between them. The CDR3 is made up of 12 amino acids. CDR3 sequence: CASSFLTGPQHF. The CDR3, as DNA: TGTGCCAGCAGCTTTCTGACAGGGCCCCAGCATTTT.